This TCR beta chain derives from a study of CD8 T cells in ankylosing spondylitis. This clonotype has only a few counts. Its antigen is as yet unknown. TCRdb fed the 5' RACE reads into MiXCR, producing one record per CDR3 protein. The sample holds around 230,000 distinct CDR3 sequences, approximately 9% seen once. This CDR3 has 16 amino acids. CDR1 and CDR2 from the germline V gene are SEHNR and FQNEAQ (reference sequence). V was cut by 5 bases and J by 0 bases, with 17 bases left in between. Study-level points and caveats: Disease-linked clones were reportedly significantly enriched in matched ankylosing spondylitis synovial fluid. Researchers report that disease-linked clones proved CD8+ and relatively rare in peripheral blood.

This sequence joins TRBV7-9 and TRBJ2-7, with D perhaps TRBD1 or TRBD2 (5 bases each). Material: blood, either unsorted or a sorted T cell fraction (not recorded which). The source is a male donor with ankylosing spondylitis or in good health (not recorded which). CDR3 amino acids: CASSPTGQGSSYEQYF. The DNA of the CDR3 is TGTGCCAGCAGCCCGACTGGACAAGGGAGCTCCTACGAGCAGTACTTC.